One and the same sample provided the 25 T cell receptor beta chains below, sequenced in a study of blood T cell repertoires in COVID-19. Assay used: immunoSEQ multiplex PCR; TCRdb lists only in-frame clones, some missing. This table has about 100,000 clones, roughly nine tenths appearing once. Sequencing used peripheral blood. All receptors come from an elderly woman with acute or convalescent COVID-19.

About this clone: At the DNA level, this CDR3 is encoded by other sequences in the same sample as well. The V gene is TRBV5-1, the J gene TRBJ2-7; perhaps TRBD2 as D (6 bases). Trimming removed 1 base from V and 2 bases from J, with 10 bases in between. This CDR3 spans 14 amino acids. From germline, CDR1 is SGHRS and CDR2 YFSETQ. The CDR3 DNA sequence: TGCGCCAGCAGCTTGCGCGGGGCTCCCTACGAGCAGTACTTC. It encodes CASSLRGAPYEQYF.

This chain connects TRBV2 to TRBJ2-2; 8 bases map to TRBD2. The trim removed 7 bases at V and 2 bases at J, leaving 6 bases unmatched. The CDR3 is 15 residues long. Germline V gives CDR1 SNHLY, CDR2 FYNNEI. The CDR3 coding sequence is TGTGCCAGCAATCTTGCGGGGGGAAACACCGGGGAGCTGTTTTTT. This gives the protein CASNLAGGNTGELFF.

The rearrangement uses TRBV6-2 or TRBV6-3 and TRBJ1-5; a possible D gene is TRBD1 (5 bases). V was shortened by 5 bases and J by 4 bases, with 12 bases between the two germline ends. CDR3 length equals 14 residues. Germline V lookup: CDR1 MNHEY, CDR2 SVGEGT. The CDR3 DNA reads TGTGCCAGCAGTCTCTTGGCAGGGAATCAGCCCCAGCATTTT. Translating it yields CASSLLAGNQPQHF.

In nucleotides, the CDR3 is TGCGCCAGCAGCGCCGACAATACCTACGAGCAGTACTTC. As protein: CASSADNTYEQYF. V is TRBV5-1 and J is TRBJ2-7; D unclear. The CDR3 spans 13 residues. CDR1 and CDR2 from the germline V gene are SGHRS and YFSETQ. The V gene lost 4 bases and the J gene lost 2 bases, with 10 bases spanning the gap.

The chain's CDR3 is CASKGQGNYGYTF. CDR3 in DNA: TGTGCCAGCAAGGGACAGGGGAACTATGGCTACACCTTC. The V and J genes are TRBV27 and TRBJ1-2, with 10 bases that match TRBD1. Per the germline V gene, CDR1 is MNHEY and CDR2 is SMNVEV (reference sequence). CDR3 length: 13 residues. The V gene end was trimmed by 7 bases and the J gene end by 2 bases; junction bases not matched to a gene: 1.

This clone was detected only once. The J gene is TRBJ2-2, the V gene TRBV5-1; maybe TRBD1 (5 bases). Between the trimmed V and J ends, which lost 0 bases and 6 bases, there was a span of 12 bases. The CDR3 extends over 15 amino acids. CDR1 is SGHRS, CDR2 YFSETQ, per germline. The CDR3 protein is CASSLGSGFAGELFF. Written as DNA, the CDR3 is TGCGCCAGCAGCTTGGGATCAGGGTTTGCCGGGGAGCTGTTTTTT. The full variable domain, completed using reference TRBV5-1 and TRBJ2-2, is KAGVTQTPRYLIKTRGQQVTLSCSPISGHRSVSWYQQTPGQGLQFLFEYFSETQRNKGNFPGRFSGRQFSNSRSEMNVSTLELGDSALYLCASSLGSGFAGELFFGEGSRLTVL.

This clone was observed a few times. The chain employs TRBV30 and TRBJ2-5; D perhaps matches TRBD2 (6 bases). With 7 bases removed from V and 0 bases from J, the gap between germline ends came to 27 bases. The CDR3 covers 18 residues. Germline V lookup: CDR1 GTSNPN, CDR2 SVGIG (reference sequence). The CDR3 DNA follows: TGTGCCTCCGGGCGGGGAGTCGGAAGGGGATTGTACCAAGAGACCCAGTACTTC. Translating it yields CASGRGVGRGLYQETQYF.

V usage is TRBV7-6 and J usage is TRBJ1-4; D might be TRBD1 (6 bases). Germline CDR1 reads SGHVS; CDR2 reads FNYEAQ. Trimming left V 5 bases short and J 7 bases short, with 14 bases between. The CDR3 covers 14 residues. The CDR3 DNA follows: TGTGCCAGCAGCACAGGGATTTGGACTGAAAAACTGTTTTTT. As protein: CASSTGIWTEKLFF.

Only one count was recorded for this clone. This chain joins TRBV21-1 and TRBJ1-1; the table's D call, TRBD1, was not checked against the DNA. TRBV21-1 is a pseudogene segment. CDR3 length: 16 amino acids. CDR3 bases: TGTGCCAGCAGCAACCGACAGGGTCGAGTTAACACTGAAGCTTTCTTT. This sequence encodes CASSNRQGRVNTEAFF.

Here the CDR3 DNA reads TGTGCCACAAAGGACAGGGTTGATTCACCCCTCCACTTT. Protein sequence: CATKDRVDSPLHF. The chain joins TRBV2 to TRBJ1-6; 8 positions agree with TRBD1. V lost 10 bases, J lost 8 bases, and 7 bases stayed unmatched. Germline CDR1 SNHLY, CDR2 FYNNEI. This CDR3 has 13 residues.

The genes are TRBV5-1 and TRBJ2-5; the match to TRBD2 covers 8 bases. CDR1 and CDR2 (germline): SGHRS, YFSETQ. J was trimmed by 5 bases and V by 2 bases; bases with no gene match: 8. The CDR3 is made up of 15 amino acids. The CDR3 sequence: CASSFGGGPVETQYF. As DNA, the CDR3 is TGCGCCAGCAGCTTTGGCGGGGGGCCCGTCGAGACCCAGTACTTC.

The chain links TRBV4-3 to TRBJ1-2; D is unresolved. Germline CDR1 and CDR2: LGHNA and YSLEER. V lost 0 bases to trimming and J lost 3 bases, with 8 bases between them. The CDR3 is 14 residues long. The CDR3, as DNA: TGCGCCAGCAGCCAAGATATAGTAGACTATGGCTACACCTTC. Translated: CASSQDIVDYGYTF.

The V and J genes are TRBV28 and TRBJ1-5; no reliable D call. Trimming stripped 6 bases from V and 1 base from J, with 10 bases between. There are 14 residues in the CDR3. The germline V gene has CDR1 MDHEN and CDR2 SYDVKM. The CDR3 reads CASRIATSNQPQHF. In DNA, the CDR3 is TGTGCCAGCAGGATAGCGACAAGCAATCAGCCCCAGCATTTT.

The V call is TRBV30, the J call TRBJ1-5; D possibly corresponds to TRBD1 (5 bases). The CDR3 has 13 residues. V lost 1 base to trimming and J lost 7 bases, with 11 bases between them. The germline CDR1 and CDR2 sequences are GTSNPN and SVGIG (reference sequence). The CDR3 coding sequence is TGTGCCTGGAGTGCCAGCGGGGGGCAGCCCCAGCATTTT. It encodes CAWSASGGQPQHF.

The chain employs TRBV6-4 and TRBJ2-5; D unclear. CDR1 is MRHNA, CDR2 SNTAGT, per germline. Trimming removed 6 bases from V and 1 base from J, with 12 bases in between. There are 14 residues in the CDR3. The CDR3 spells CASRFYRVQETQYF. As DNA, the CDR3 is TGTGCCAGCAGGTTTTACCGGGTCCAAGAGACCCAGTACTTC.

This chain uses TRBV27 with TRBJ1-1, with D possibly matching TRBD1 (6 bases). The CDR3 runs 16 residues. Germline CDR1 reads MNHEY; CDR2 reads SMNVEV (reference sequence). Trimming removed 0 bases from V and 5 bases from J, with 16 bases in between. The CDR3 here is CASSLSLGAGDTEAFF. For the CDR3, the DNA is TGTGCCAGCAGTTTATCGTTGGGGGCTGGTGATACTGAAGCTTTCTTT.

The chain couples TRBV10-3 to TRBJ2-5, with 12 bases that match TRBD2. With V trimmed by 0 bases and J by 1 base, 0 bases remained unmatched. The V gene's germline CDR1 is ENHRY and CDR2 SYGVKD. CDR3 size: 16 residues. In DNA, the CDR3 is TGTGCCATCAGTGAGTCGACTAGCGGGGGCCAAGAGACCCAGTACTTC. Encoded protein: CAISESTSGGQETQYF.

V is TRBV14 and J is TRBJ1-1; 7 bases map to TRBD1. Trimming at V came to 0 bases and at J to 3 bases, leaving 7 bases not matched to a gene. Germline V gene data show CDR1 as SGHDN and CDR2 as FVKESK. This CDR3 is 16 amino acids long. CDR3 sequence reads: CASSQDRGPPYTEAFF. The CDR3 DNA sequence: TGTGCCAGCAGCCAAGATAGGGGGCCCCCTTACACTGAAGCTTTCTTT. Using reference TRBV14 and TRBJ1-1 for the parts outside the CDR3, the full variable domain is EAGVTQFPSHSVIEKGQTVTLRCDPISGHDNLYWYRRVMGKEIKFLLHFVKESKQDESGMPNNRFLAERTGGTYSTLKVQPAELEDSGVYFCASSQDRGPPYTEAFFGQGTRLTVV.

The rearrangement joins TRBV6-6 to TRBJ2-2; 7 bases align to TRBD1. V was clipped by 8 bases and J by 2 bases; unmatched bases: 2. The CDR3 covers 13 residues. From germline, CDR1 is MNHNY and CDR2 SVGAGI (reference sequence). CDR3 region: CASRDSNTGELFF. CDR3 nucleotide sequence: TGTGCCAGCCGGGACAGCAACACCGGGGAGCTGTTTTTT.

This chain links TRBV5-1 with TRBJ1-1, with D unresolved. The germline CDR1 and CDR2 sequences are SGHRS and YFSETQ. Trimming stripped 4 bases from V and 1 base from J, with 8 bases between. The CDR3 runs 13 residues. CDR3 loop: CASSELTNTEAFF. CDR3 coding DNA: TGCGCCAGCAGCGAACTCACGAACACTGAAGCTTTCTTT. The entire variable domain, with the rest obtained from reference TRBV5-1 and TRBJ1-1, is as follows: KAGVTQTPRYLIKTRGQQVTLSCSPISGHRSVSWYQQTPGQGLQFLFEYFSETQRNKGNFPGRFSGRQFSNSRSEMNVSTLELGDSALYLCASSELTNTEAFFGQGTRLTVV.

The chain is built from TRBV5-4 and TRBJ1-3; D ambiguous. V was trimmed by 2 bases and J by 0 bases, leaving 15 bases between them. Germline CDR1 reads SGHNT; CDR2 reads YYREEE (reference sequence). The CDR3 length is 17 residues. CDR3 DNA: TGTGCCAGCAGCTTAGATAACAGCCTGGTCTCTGGAAACACCATATATTTT. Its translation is CASSLDNSLVSGNTIYF.

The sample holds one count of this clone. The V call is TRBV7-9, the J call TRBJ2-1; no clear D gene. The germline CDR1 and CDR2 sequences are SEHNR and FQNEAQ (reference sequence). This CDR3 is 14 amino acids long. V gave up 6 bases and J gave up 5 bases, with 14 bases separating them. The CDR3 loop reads CASSSVPSDNEQFF. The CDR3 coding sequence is TGTGCCAGCAGTTCCGTACCCTCAGACAATGAGCAGTTCTTC. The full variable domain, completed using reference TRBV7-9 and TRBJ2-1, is DTGVSQNPRHKITKRGQNVTFRCDPISEHNRLYWYRQTLGQGPEFLTYFQNEAQLEKSRLLSDRFSAERPKGSFSTLEIQRTEQGDSAMYLCASSSVPSDNEQFFGPGTRLTVL.

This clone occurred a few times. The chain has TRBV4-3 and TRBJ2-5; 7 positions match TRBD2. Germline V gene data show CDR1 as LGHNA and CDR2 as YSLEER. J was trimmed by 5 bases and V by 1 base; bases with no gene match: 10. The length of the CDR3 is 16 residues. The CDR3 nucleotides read TGCGCCAGCAGCCAAGCCCTATCTAGCGGCCGGGAGACCCAGTACTTC. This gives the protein CASSQALSSGRETQYF.

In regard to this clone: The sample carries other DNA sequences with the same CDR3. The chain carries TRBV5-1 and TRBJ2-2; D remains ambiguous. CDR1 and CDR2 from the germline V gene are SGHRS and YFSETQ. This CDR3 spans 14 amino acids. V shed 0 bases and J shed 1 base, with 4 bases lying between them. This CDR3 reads CASSLGQNTGELFF. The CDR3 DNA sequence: TGCGCCAGCAGCTTGGGACAGAACACCGGGGAGCTGTTTTTT.

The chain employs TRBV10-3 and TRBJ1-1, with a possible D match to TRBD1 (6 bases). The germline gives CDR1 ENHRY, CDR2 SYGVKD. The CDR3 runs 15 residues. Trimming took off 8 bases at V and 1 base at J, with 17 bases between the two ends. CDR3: CAIRAQGLANTEAFF. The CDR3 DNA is TGTGCCATCCGAGCACAGGGCCTCGCGAACACTGAAGCTTTCTTT.